The T cell receptor (beta chain) under discussion was sequenced for a study of vaccination effects on CD4 cells after COVID-19. Overall study context: Sequencing in the ViraFEST assay came after antigen-specific CD4+ T cells had been expanded with viral peptide pools, which were used to stimulate PBMC.

The J segment lost 7 bases and the V segment lost 4 bases, leaving 8 bases of the junction unmatched. Germline-derived CDR1 and CDR2 are SQVTM and ANQGSEA. The CDR3 loop spans 13 amino acids. Investigators separated out CD4+ T cells once 10 days of culture had passed. With respect to this clone: Its antigen is undetermined.

TCRdb's copy holds only in-frame clones and misses some; the assay was immunoSEQ multiplex PCR. The sample lists about 25,000 clones; roughly 73% were seen once. The sample here was CD4+ T cells from PBMCs cultured without peptide, taken before COVID-19 vaccination. The sequence derives from a human donor who received a COVID-19 vaccine. This chain uses TRBV29-1 with TRBJ1-2; TRBD1 matches at 8 bases. DNA of the CDR3: TGCAGCGTTGGCAGGGGGCAGGATGCTGGCTACACCTTC. This translates into CSVGRGQDAGYTF.